The present T cell receptor beta chain was sequenced within a study of blood T cell repertoires in COVID-19. Whole-study context: Acute and convalescent COVID-19 specimens originated in the United States, Italy and Spain. The analysed material was cDNA or gDNA that came from T cells, B-cell-depleted T cells, or PBMCs.

Germline values: CDR1 KGHSH, CDR2 LQKENI. V lost 3 bases to trimming and J lost 5 bases; unmatched junction nucleotides: 7. CDR3 length: 15 residues. Authors' processing steps: Nucleated cell number was recorded as an estimate derived from reference gene primer amplification. This table comes from immunoSEQ multiplex PCR, and its TCRdb copy is limited to in-frame clones, with some not included. That table is the source of V, J and clone size, and D and trimming were worked out from the DNA. The sample holds 190,000 or so clones; around 86% are singletons and the top ten take less than 3%. The chain employs TRBV18 and TRBJ2-5, with 9 bases identical to TRBD1. Sequenced: peripheral blood. The sequence was collected from a man aged 35-49 years with active or convalescent COVID-19. The CDR3 protein is CASSPSRQGEETQYF. The CDR3 region has the DNA TGTGCCAGCTCACCCTCGCGACAGGGGGAGGAGACCCAGTACTTC.